These T cell receptor beta chains were read from a single sample in a study of radiotherapy plus CTLA-4 blockade in lung cancer. Clones were read by immunoSEQ multiplex PCR, and TCRdb kept only the in-frame ones, dropping some. The table lists tens of thousands of clones, 77% of them singletons. Source: peripheral blood, taken from a patient treated with radiotherapy plus ipilimumab. These receptors all come from a human donor with non-small cell lung cancer whose response to radiotherapy plus ipilimumab could not be evaluated. CDR3s include the opening cysteine and the closing phenylalanine or tryptophan. A D gene is named only where the DNA matches it firmly. The size entry is marked missing in some rows and otherwise reads once, few, many or a size class.

D gene	CDR3 length	V gene	J gene	clone size	CDR3 DNA	CDR3 protein
-	16	TRBV18	TRBJ2-2	-	TGTGCCAGCTCACCACGTGGCGGTACGAACACCGGGGAGCTGTTTTTT	CASSPRGGTNTGELFF
-	14	TRBV28	TRBJ2-7	-	TGTGCCAGCAGTTTGGCCTTATCACCCTACGAGCAGTACTTC	CASSLALSPYEQYF
-	14	TRBV10-3	TRBJ2-3	once	TGTGCCATCAGCCCCGGGACAACCACAGATACGCAGTATTTT	CAISPGTTTDTQYF
-	15	TRBV5-1	TRBJ2-2	-	TGCGCCAGCAGCACGGACAGATCGGTCGCCGGGGAGCTGTTTTTT	CASSTDRSVAGELFF
TRBD1	14	TRBV19	TRBJ1-4	few	TGTGCCAGTACCTCCGGGACAGGGAATGAAAAACTGTTTTTT	CASTSGTGNEKLFF
-	13	TRBV6-5	TRBJ2-3	few	TGTGCCAGCAGTTTATCGATCGGGGATACGCAGTATTTT	CASSLSIGDTQYF
-	15	TRBV2	TRBJ1-1	-	TGTGCCAGCAGGAATCAGGGACTACTGGGAACTGAAGCTTTCTTT	CASRNQGLLGTEAFF
TRBD1	14	TRBV2	TRBJ1-6	-	TGTGCCAGCAGTGCGGGACAGCCCAATTCACCCCTCCACTTT	CASSAGQPNSPLHF
-	13	TRBV18	TRBJ2-5	-	TGTGCCAGCTCACCCCCGGGCCAAGAGACCCAGTACTTC	CASSPPGQETQYF
-	16	TRBV7-8	TRBJ2-2	-	TGTGCCAGCAGCTCTCCACGGGGGGCGCTCACCGGGGAGCTGTTTTTT	CASSSPRGALTGELFF
-	13	TRBV6-5	TRBJ2-1	-	TGTGCCAGCAGTTACATACTAGCTGGTGAGCAGTTCTTC	CASSYILAGEQFF
-	16	TRBV7-2	TRBJ2-7	-	TGTGCCAGCAGCTTGGGGGGGCGGACATCACTAGGCGAGCAGTACTTC	CASSLGGRTSLGEQYF
-	15	TRBV10-2	TRBJ1-5	few	TGCGCCAGCAGGGCCCGGGGGAGTAGCAATCAGCCCCAGCATTTT	CASRARGSSNQPQHF
TRBD2	15	TRBV7-3	TRBJ2-1	few	TGTGCCAGCAGCTTAATCGCGGGGGGACTCAATGAGCAGTTCTTC	CASSLIAGGLNEQFF
TRBD1	15	TRBV5-4	TRBJ1-2	-	TGTGCCAGCAGCTTGCTTGGGACAGGGTCGAAAGGCTACACCTTC	CASSLLGTGSKGYTF
-	19	TRBV6-4	TRBJ2-7	few	TGTGCCAGCAGTGAAATACCCCGACAGGTATCGGGCCTGGAGGACGAGCAGTACTTC	CASSEIPRQVSGLEDEQYF
-	14	TRBV19	TRBJ2-1	-	TGTGCCAGTAGTAAACAGAGCTCCTACAATGAGCAGTTCTTC	CASSKQSSYNEQFF
-	15	TRBV7-2	TRBJ2-7	-	TGTGCCAGCAGCCCGACAGCCATCCAAACCTACGAGCAGTACTTC	CASSPTAIQTYEQYF
-	16	TRBV7-2	TRBJ2-2	few	TGTGCCAGCAGCTTCCAGAGGACTCTGAGCCCCGGGGAGCTGTTTTTT	CASSFQRTLSPGELFF
-	12	TRBV28	TRBJ1-5	-	TGTGCCGGGGGGAGGAGCAATCAGCCCCAGCATTTT	CAGGRSNQPQHF
-	15	TRBV5-4	TRBJ2-1	-	TGTGCCAGCAGCTTGGTTGCCAGCTCCTACAATGAGCAGTTCTTC	CASSLVASSYNEQFF
TRBD2	15	TRBV19	TRBJ2-1	few	TGTGCCAGTAGTGTCCTAGGGACTATCTACAATGAGCAGTTCTTC	CASSVLGTIYNEQFF
-	15	TRBV2	TRBJ2-3	-	TGTGCCAGCAGTGATGGTGGGGGGGCGGTAGATACGCAGTATTTT	CASSDGGGAVDTQYF
-	13	TRBV7-9	TRBJ2-1	-	TGTGCCAGCAGCTCCCCCGGGACTCTAATAAAGTTCTTC	CASSSPGTLIKFF
-	15	TRBV5-1	TRBJ2-1	-	TGCGCCAGCAGCCCCATGAGCCCCTCCTACAATGAGCAGTTCTTC	CASSPMSPSYNEQFF
TRBD1	15	TRBV5-5	TRBJ2-2	-	TGTGCCAGCAGCTTGTGGGCAGGGGGCACCGGGGAGCTGTTTTTT	CASSLWAGGTGELFF
TRBD1	15	TRBV5-4	TRBJ1-3	medium-sized	TGTGCCAGCAGCCCAGGGGGACAGTCTGGAAACACCATATATTTT	CASSPGGQSGNTIYF
TRBD2	16	TRBV4-2	TRBJ2-5	-	TGTGCCAGCAGCCCGACTAGCGGGAGGGACCAAGAGACCCAGTACTTC	CASSPTSGRDQETQYF
-	14	TRBV23-1	TRBJ2-1	-	TGCGCCAGCAGGCACAGGGTCGTCAACAATGAGCAGTTCTTC	CASRHRVVNNEQFF
-	16	TRBV18	TRBJ2-2	-	TGTGCCAGCTCACCACCGGACAGATCGGTCACCGGGGAGCTGTTTTTT	CASSPPDRSVTGELFF
-	15	TRBV6-1	TRBJ2-7	-	TGTGCCAGCAGTGACGCGGCTAGCGTTAAGTACGAGCAGTACTTC	CASSDAASVKYEQYF
TRBD2	15	TRBV5-5	TRBJ2-7	-	TGTGCCAGCAGCTTGTTGGTAGCGGGGATCATCGAGCAGTACTTC	CASSLLVAGIIEQYF
-	14	TRBV15	TRBJ2-5	-	TGTGCCACCAGCGAGTCTAAGATCCAAGAGACCCAGTACTTC	CATSESKIQETQYF
TRBD1	16	TRBV5-1	TRBJ1-4	-	TGCGCCAGCAGCCTTGGGGACAGCTCCATGGAGGAAAAACTGTTTTTT	CASSLGDSSMEEKLFF
-	15	TRBV6-1	TRBJ2-4	-	TGTGCCAGCAGTGGAAACCTTGGGGGCGGAAACATTCAGTACTTC	CASSGNLGGGNIQYF
-	14	TRBV11-2	TRBJ1-1	-	TGTGCCAGCAGGGAGGGGACGTTGAGCACTGAAGCTTTCTTT	CASREGTLSTEAFF
TRBD1	15	TRBV5-6	TRBJ2-2	once	TGTGCCAGCAGCTTCGACAGGGGTGGCACCGGGGAGCTGTTTTTT	CASSFDRGGTGELFF
TRBD1	16	TRBV19	TRBJ2-3	-	TGTGCCAGTAGTCCCAGCCCGGACAGGGGAGCCGATACGCAGTATTTT	CASSPSPDRGADTQYF